These 10 T cell receptor beta chains were sequenced from one sample in a study of T cells after yellow fever vaccination (dated by TCRdb to between 2018 and 2021). The library was made by 5' RACE. TCRdb names Illumina HiSeq 2500 as the instrument used. TCRdb ran its own pipeline on the public reads, namely fastp trimming at Q25 and MiXCR clone calling, and kept in-frame beta chains. Records with the same CDR3 protein are collapsed into one entry carrying the most frequent genes and DNA. This sample lists about 630,000 distinct CDR3 sequences; 9% to 15% were detected once. Under 15% of the sample is in the top ten clones. This specimen's treatment or condition label, interpreted: live attenuated yellow fever vaccine strain. The sequenced sample was PBMCs, obtained on the day of the yellow fever booster vaccination. These receptor sequences come from a young man who received the YFV17D yellow fever vaccine.

This chain uses TRBV20-1 with TRBJ1-6, with 8 bases lining up with TRBD1. This CDR3 comprises 14 residues. Trimming removed 6 bases from V and 10 bases from J; junction bases left unmatched: 11. Germline assignment: CDR1 DFQATT and CDR2 SNEGSKA (reference sequence). Written as DNA, the CDR3 is TGCAGTGCCACCACCGACAGGGGAGGGTCACCCCTCCACTTT. Translated: CSATTDRGGSPLHF.

This clonotype was seen repeatedly, ten times or more. This chain connects TRBV7-2 to TRBJ2-1; 7 bases map to TRBD2. Trimming removed 5 bases from V and 7 bases from J; junction bases left unmatched: 5. Germline V gene lookup returns CDR1 SGHTA and CDR2 FQGNSA. The CDR3 is made up of 13 amino acids. The CDR3 protein is CASSLGLRNEQFF. CDR3 coding DNA: TGTGCCAGCAGCCTGGGACTAAGAAATGAGCAGTTCTTC. The complete variable domain, with remaining parts taken from reference TRBV7-2 and TRBJ2-1, reads GAGVSQSPSNKVTEKGKDVELRCDPISGHTALYWYRQSLGQGLEFLIYFQGNSAPDKSGLPSDRFSAERTGGSVSTLTIQRTQQEDSAVYLCASSLGLRNEQFFGPGTRLTVL.

There are many counts of this clonotype. The rearrangement joins TRBV12-3 or TRBV12-4 to TRBJ2-3; 7 positions match TRBD2. The CDR3 sequence is 16 residues long. Trimming cost V 6 bases and J 1 base; bases outside gene matches: 10. The CDR3 protein is CASSTTSSYGTDTQYF. In DNA, the CDR3 is TGTGCCAGCAGCACGACTAGCTCCTACGGCACAGATACGCAGTATTTT.

This clonotype was observed a few times. The rearrangement joins TRBV6-2 or TRBV6-3 to TRBJ2-7; D is possibly TRBD1 (5 bases). The CDR3 extends over 16 amino acids. Germline V gene data show CDR1 as MNHEY and CDR2 as SVGEGT. The V end lost 0 bases, the J end lost 3 bases, and 15 bases lay between the germline ends. The CDR3: CASSYSPDRLGYEQYF. CDR3 in DNA: TGTGCCAGCAGTTACTCTCCCGACAGATTGGGCTACGAGCAGTACTTC.

This clonotype was seen only a few times. J is TRBJ2-1 and V is TRBV20-1, with D possibly being TRBD2 (6 bases). Germline loops: CDR1 DFQATT, CDR2 SNEGSKA (reference sequence). The V end was cut by 3 bases, the J end by 0 bases, with 9 bases between. The CDR3 has 14 amino acids. CDR3 sequence reads: CSASLGSSYNEQFF. The CDR3 bases are TGCAGTGCTAGCCTCGGGAGCTCCTACAATGAGCAGTTCTTC.

This clonotype was picked up a small number of times. V is TRBV15 and J is TRBJ2-3; D is unclear. Germline CDR1 reads LNHNV; CDR2 reads YYDKDF (reference sequence). There are 14 residues in the CDR3. Trimming shortened V by 2 bases and J by 1 base, and 7 bases separated the two germline ends. CDR3 amino acids: CATSRYIGTDTQYF. CDR3 sequence (DNA): TGTGCCACCAGCAGATATATAGGCACAGATACGCAGTATTTT.

In this sample, this clonotype turned up many times. The chain is built from TRBV4-3 and TRBJ2-6; D is unresolved. CDR3 length equals 13 residues. With 1 base removed from V and 2 bases from J, the gap between germline ends came to 0 bases. The germline CDR1 and CDR2 sequences are LGHNA and YSLEER. The CDR3: CASSQAGANVLTF. CDR3 coding DNA: TGCGCCAGCAGCCAAGCTGGGGCCAACGTCCTGACTTTC.

This clonotype has more than one count but fewer than ten. The chain links TRBV29-1 to TRBJ2-1, with 11 bases matching TRBD1. Germline V CDR1 and CDR2: SQVTM, ANQGSEA. This CDR3 has 17 residues. The V segment lost 7 bases and the J segment 0 bases; nucleotides outside the gene matches: 11. The CDR3 spells CSAGGTGGSGSYNEQFF. In DNA form, the CDR3 reads TGCAGCGCCGGGGGGACAGGGGGTTCAGGCTCCTACAATGAGCAGTTCTTC.

A few counts support this clonotype. V and J are TRBV4-3 and TRBJ1-4, with D possibly matching TRBD1 (5 bases). Germline CDR1 is LGHNA and CDR2 is YSLEER. The V and J ends lost 3 bases and 8 bases respectively, with 13 bases between them. This CDR3 is 14 amino acids long. The CDR3 spells CASSHAGREEKLFF. The CDR3 nucleotides read TGCGCCAGCAGCCACGCGGGACGGGAGGAAAAACTGTTTTTT.

The table lists this clonotype with a few counts. The gene calls are TRBV12-3 or TRBV12-4 and TRBJ1-3, with D possibly matching TRBD1 (5 bases). The length of the CDR3 is 15 residues. Between the trimmed V and J ends, which lost 2 bases and 2 bases, there was a span of 10 bases. Here the CDR3 reads CASSLPGAAGNTIYF. Here the CDR3 DNA reads TGTGCCAGCAGTTTACCCGGGGCGGCTGGAAACACCATATATTTT.